This TCR beta chain is drawn from a study of shared clonotypes between healthy human individuals. Notes on the study in general: Across a handful of donors, naive CD4 shared approximately 4.5%, naive CD8 more than 3%, memory CD4 over 2%, memory CD8 0.35% to 0.5%. For sorted subsets, rarefaction showed incomplete sequencing despite large depth.

The table came from immunoSEQ multiplex PCR; TCRdb's copy has only in-frame clones and leaves some out. This table holds more than 2 million clones, 85% to 95% found once. Into CD45RA+ naive and CD45RA-negative memory subsets, the CD4+ cells were split. Concerning this clone: The antigen is unknown.

The sequencing sample was made of naive CD4+ T cells sorted from blood. Subset of the sample: CD45RA+ positively selected. This TCR was sampled from a man younger than 30 in good health.

The chain's CDR3 is CASSWGTGAGELFF. The CDR3 bases are TGTGCCAGCAGTTGGGGGACTGGGGCCGGGGAGCTGTTTTTT. This rearrangement joins TRBV6-5 to TRBJ2-2; TRBD2 might be the D (6 bases). Germline lookup yields CDR1 MNHEY and CDR2 SVGAGI. V was trimmed by 4 bases and J by 6 bases, leaving 12 bases between them. CDR3 length: 14 residues.